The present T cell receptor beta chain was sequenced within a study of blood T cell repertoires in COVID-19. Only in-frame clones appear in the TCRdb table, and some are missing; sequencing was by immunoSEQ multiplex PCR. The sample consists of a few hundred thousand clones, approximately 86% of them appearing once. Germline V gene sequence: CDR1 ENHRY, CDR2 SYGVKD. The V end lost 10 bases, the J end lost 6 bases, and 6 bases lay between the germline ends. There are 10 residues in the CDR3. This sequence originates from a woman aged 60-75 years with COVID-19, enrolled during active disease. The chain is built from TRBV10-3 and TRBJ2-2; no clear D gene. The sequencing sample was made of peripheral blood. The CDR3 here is CATSPGELFF. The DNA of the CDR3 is TGTGCCACTTCCCCCGGGGAGCTGTTTTTT.